Listed here is a single T cell receptor beta chain. What it binds is not known. The sample belongs to a study of OX40 agonist ivuxolimab in advanced cancers. This CDR3 region has 15 residues. CDR1 and CDR2 from the germline V gene are MNHEY and SMNVEV (reference sequence). V gave up 4 bases and J gave up 5 bases; unmatched junction bases: 9. Broader study findings: Averaging showed that CD8+ T cells had more expanded clones than CD4+ did.

TCRdb's table, derived via immunoSEQ multiplex PCR, lists solely in-frame clones and lacks some. Of roughly 38,000 clones in the sample, roughly 82% were seen once. The sample here was CD4+ or CD8+ T cells sorted from blood, taken in a trial of the OX40 agonist ivuxolimab. The rearrangement links TRBV27 to TRBJ2-7; the match to TRBD1 covers 9 bases. The TCR sequence derives from an adult with an advanced solid tumor such as melanoma, head and neck, liver or kidney cancer. CDR3 in DNA: TGTGCCAGCAGTTCCCCCGGGACAGGGCGGGACGAGCAGTACTTC. Translation gives CASSSPGTGRDEQYF.